A single sample is the source of the 15 T cell receptor beta chains below, sequenced in a study of blood T cell repertoires in COVID-19. Clones were sequenced by immunoSEQ multiplex PCR, and TCRdb holds only the in-frame ones, with some missing. The sample yields about 110,000 clones, 85% seen once. Sequenced sample: peripheral blood. All receptors derive from a middle-aged man with acute or convalescent COVID-19.

The chain combines TRBV6-2 or TRBV6-3 with TRBJ2-5, with TRBD2 identical over 8 bases. The germline gives CDR1 MNHEY, CDR2 SVGEGT. J was trimmed by 1 base and V by 5 bases; bases with no gene match: 6. The CDR3 length is 15 residues. The CDR3 nucleotides read TGTGCCAGCAGTACTCCAACTAGCGGCCAAGAGACCCAGTACTTC. This sequence encodes CASSTPTSGQETQYF.

The CDR3 sequence: CASSVGQGAFFATNEKLFF. In nucleotides, the CDR3 is TGTGCCAGCAGCGTCGGACAGGGGGCGTTTTTCGCAACTAATGAAAAACTGTTTTTT. The chain uses TRBV7-9 and TRBJ1-4; the match to TRBD1 covers 11 bases. V lost 5 bases, J lost 0 bases, and 11 bases stayed unmatched. CDR1 and CDR2 from the germline V gene are SEHNR and FQNEAQ (reference sequence). CDR3 size: 19 residues.

The rearrangement uses TRBV24-1 and TRBJ1-3; unclear D gene. The CDR3 totals 16 residues. Germline assignment: CDR1 KGHDR and CDR2 SFDVKD. Trimming took off 3 bases at V and 3 bases at J, with 14 bases between the two ends. The CDR3 protein is CATSDRRGGDGNTIYF. The CDR3 DNA sequence: TGTGCCACCAGTGATCGCCGGGGAGGAGATGGAAACACCATATATTTT.

The chain joins TRBV11-2 to TRBJ2-7; the D gene is possibly TRBD1 (6 bases). V lost 4 bases and J lost 6, with 22 bases in between. This CDR3 is 16 amino acids long. Germline loops: CDR1 SGHAT, CDR2 FQNNGV. CDR3 coding DNA: TGTGCCAGCAGCTCGGGGACAAATACCCGAGGGGGCGAGCAGTACTTC. It yields the protein CASSSGTNTRGGEQYF.

Concerning this clone: One end of the junction is discordant with germline, which a read error may explain. The V gene is TRBV3-1 (or the pseudogene TRBV3-2), the J gene TRBJ2-1, with D perhaps TRBD2 (6 bases). There are 16 residues in the CDR3. Germline CDR1 reads LGHDT; CDR2 reads YNNKEL (reference sequence). CDR3: CATSRYGSAAYNEQFF. DNA for the CDR3: TGTGCCACCAGCAGGTACGGGAGTGCCGCATACAATGAGCAGTTCTTC.

The chain couples TRBV28 to TRBJ2-3, with 10 bases matching TRBD2. V shed 4 bases and J 1 base; nucleotides not matched to a gene: 8. Germline V gene lookup returns CDR1 MDHEN and CDR2 SYDVKM. This CDR3 region has 17 residues. Here the CDR3 DNA reads TGTGCCAGCAGTTCTCAGCGGGAGGGCCAGGGCACAGATACGCAGTATTTT. As protein: CASSSQREGQGTDTQYF.

In this sample, this clone turned up once. The chain employs TRBV10-3 and TRBJ2-1; TRBD2 might be the D (5 bases). CDR3 length: 13 amino acids. CDR1 and CDR2 (germline): ENHRY, SYGVKD. Deletions cut 7 bases from V and 8 bases from J, with 15 bases between. CDR3 sequence reads: CAINSGSTDEQFF. As DNA, the CDR3 is TGTGCCATCAATTCGGGGAGTACGGATGAGCAGTTCTTC.

This rearrangement joins TRBV12-5 to TRBJ2-1, with a tentative D call TRBD2 (7 bases). The V end was cut by 2 bases, the J end by 4 bases, with 21 bases between. Germline V gene lookup returns CDR1 LGHNT and CDR2 FRNRAP. This CDR3 is built from 18 residues. The CDR3: CASGLFRGAGALYNEQFF. The CDR3 DNA is TGTGCTAGTGGTTTGTTTCGGGGGGCGGGAGCTCTATACAATGAGCAGTTCTTC. Together with reference TRBV12-5 and TRBJ2-1, the CDR3 gives the full variable domain: DARVTQTPRHKVTEMGQEVTMRCQPILGHNTVFWYRQTMMQGLELLAYFRNRAPLDDSGMPKDRFSAEMPDATLATLKIQPSEPRDSAVYFCASGLFRGAGALYNEQFFGPGTRLTVL.

This rearrangement joins TRBV2 to TRBJ2-5; TRBD1 aligns across 10 bases. Germline CDR1 and CDR2: SNHLY and FYNNEI. CDR3 length: 16 amino acids. V lost 3 bases, J lost 4 bases, and 8 bases stayed unmatched. CDR3 residues: CASSDIDRGRRETQYF. DNA of the CDR3: TGTGCCAGCAGTGACATCGACAGGGGGCGCCGAGAGACCCAGTACTTC.

The chain uses TRBV11-2 and TRBJ2-3, with 9 nucleotides matching TRBD1. Germline V CDR1 and CDR2: SGHAT, FQNNGV. Trimming at V came to 5 bases and at J to 0 bases, leaving 12 bases not matched to a gene. CDR3 length equals 18 residues. The CDR3 DNA is TGTGCCAGCAGCCTTTGGGGACAGGGCCCCTATAGCACAGATACGCAGTATTTT. It translates to CASSLWGQGPYSTDTQYF.

This clone was picked up one time. The chain has TRBV11-2 and TRBJ2-1; 10 bases agree with TRBD1. The CDR3 totals 15 residues. V shed 5 bases, J shed 6 bases, and the junction held 7 bases outside the gene matches. CDR1 and CDR2 from the germline V gene are SGHAT and FQNNGV. This CDR3 is CASSPDRGRVNEQFF. CDR3 in DNA: TGTGCCAGCAGCCCTGACAGGGGGCGCGTCAATGAGCAGTTCTTC.

The chain carries TRBV7-8 and TRBJ1-2; D perhaps matches TRBD1 (6 bases). Germline CDR1 and CDR2: SGHVS and FQNEAQ. V gave up 4 bases and J gave up 4 bases, with 16 bases separating them. This CDR3 has 15 amino acids. CDR3 in DNA: TGTGCCAGCAGCTCCAGTGGCCAGGGGTTCTATGGCTACACCTTC. It is translated as CASSSSGQGFYGYTF.

The chain is built from TRBV27 and TRBJ2-1; TRBD2 matches at 12 bases. This CDR3 comprises 15 residues. Trimming took 10 bases from V and 9 from J; bases not matched to a gene: 13. The germline gives CDR1 MNHEY, CDR2 SMNVEV (reference sequence). CDR3 sequence: CATSLAGGIMGEQFF. The DNA for the CDR3 is TGTGCCACCTCGCTAGCGGGAGGGATAATGGGTGAGCAGTTCTTC.

This chain joins TRBV28 and TRBJ1-1, with D maybe TRBD1 (6 bases). The CDR3 covers 15 residues. CDR1 MDHEN and CDR2 SYDVKM come from the germline V gene. The V end was cut by 3 bases, the J end by 1 base, with 12 bases between. The CDR3 region is CASSFPDRTNTEAFF. The CDR3, as DNA: TGTGCCAGCAGTTTCCCAGACAGGACGAACACTGAAGCTTTCTTT.

This chain links TRBV18 with TRBJ2-1; D is possibly TRBD2 (6 bases). Germline V lookup: CDR1 KGHSH, CDR2 LQKENI. This CDR3 is built from 14 residues. With 6 bases removed from V and 7 bases from J, the gap between germline ends came to 16 bases. CDR3 bases: TGTGCCAGCTCGATCCGGGGGATTGGGAATGAGCAGTTCTTC. It yields the protein CASSIRGIGNEQFF.